These 8 T cell receptor beta chains share one sample of origin, sequenced in a study of T cell clusters in autoimmune cytopenias (dated 2019 in TCRdb). TRB amplification used 200 to 250 ng of peripheral blood genomic DNA, around 40,000 genome equivalents, per sample. The sample was run on an Illumina MiSeq. Multiplex PCR with a touch-down protocol amplified TRB rearrangements, with the TRB-A and TRB-B primer pools combined in a single tube. The reads were reprocessed in TCRdb, with one entry per CDR3 protein sequence and no accompanying DNA. The table for this sample records 3,500 to 5,000 distinct CDR3 sequences. In total, the top ten clones hold approximately 10% of the sample. This same sample was also taken into another study, of T cell repertoires in aging, cancer and after chemotherapy.

The sequenced sample consisted of peripheral blood. These receptors all come from a human donor in good health.

This clonotype is deemed medium-sized by its frequency. The gene calls are TRBV19 and TRBJ2-5. Germline V gene lookup returns CDR1 LNHDA and CDR2 SQIVND (reference sequence). This CDR3 is built from 14 residues. The CDR3 sequence: CASSIGRTQETQYF.

This clonotype ranks as medium-sized in terms of frequency. This rearrangement joins TRBV19 to TRBJ1-4; TCRdb indicates TRBD1, and absent DNA this call remains unverified. The germline V gene encodes CDR1 LNHDA and CDR2 SQIVND (reference sequence). The CDR3 sequence is 17 residues long. CDR3 protein: CASSTGGASGTNEKLFF.

This clonotype shows up as medium-sized by frequency. The chain combines TRBV19 with TRBJ2-5. The CDR3 is 12 residues long. Germline CDR1 LNHDA, CDR2 SQIVND (reference sequence). Here the CDR3 reads CASSMTQETQYF.

The V and J genes are TRBV5-1 and TRBJ1-4; TCRdb's assignment of TRBD1 cannot be checked, as there is no DNA. The length of the CDR3 is 15 residues. The germline gives CDR1 SGHRS, CDR2 YFSETQ. The CDR3 spells CASSLATGGDEKLFF.

The V call is TRBV14, the J call TRBJ2-7. This CDR3 comprises 11 residues. Per the germline V gene, CDR1 is SGHDN and CDR2 is FVKESK. The CDR3 spells CASSQGREQYF.

The chain uses TRBV4-2 and TRBJ1-5; as DNA is missing, the TRBD1 call by TCRdb cannot be tested. Germline CDR1 and CDR2: LGHNA and YNFKEQ. The CDR3 length is 16 residues. Here the CDR3 reads CASSQEEGLGVQPQHF.

This clonotype is classed as large by frequency. This chain links TRBV30 with TRBJ2-2; no DNA is available, so the TRBD1 call from TCRdb remains unchecked. The CDR3 has 14 residues. Germline CDR1 reads GTSNPN; CDR2 reads SVGIG (reference sequence). The CDR3: CAYTLREPFGELFF.

This chain joins TRBV6-1 and TRBJ2-1; absent DNA, TCRdb's TRBD1 call cannot be checked. This CDR3 spans 17 amino acids. Germline-derived CDR1 and CDR2 are MNHNS and SASEGT. CDR3 residues: CAGSYDRGGSSYNEQFF.